What follows describes a single TCR beta chain. This record belongs to a study of blood T cell repertoires in COVID-19. For the study at large: Italy, Spain and the United States were the sources of the convalescent and acute COVID-19 samples. Sources were T cells, B-cell-depleted T cells, or PBMCs; the material itself was cDNA or gDNA.

Original data processing: For nucleated cells, counts were estimated from reference gene primer amplification. The protocol was immunoSEQ multiplex PCR, while the TCRdb copy is restricted to in-frame clones and leaves out a portion. Clone size and the V and J calls come from that table; the DNA yielded D and trimming. The sample consists of over 50,000 clones, approximately 82% of them appearing once. V was trimmed by 2 bases and J by 2 bases, leaving 12 bases between them. CDR1 and CDR2 from the germline V gene are LGHNA and YNFKEQ. The CDR3 contains 15 residues. The clonotype was recovered from a human donor in a cohort sampled during active COVID-19. Sequenced sample: peripheral blood. The chain recombines TRBV4-2 with TRBJ2-5; possibly TRBD1 for D (6 bases). The CDR3 DNA is TGTGCCAGCAGCCAATCAGGGGTTTATCAAGAGACCCAGTACTTC. Translation: CASSQSGVYQETQYF.